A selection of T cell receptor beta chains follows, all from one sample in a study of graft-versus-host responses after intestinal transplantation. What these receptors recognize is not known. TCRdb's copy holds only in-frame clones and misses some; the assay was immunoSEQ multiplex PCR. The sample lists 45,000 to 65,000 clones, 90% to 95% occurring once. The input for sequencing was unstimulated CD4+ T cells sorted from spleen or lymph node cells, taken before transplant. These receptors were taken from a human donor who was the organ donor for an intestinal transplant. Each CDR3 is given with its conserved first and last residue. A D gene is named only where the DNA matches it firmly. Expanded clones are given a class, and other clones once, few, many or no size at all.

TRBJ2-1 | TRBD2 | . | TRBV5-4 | TGTGCCAGCAGCTTGCAGGGAGGGTACAATGAGCAGTTCTTC | CASSLQGGYNEQFF
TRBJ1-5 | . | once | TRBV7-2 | TGTGCCAGCCGTACGGGCGGGCAGCCCCAGCATTTT | CASRTGGQPQHF
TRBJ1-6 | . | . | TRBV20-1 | TGCAGTGCTAGAGACGTGGTACCCCTCCACTTT | CSARDVVPLHF
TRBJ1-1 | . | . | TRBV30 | TGTGCCTGGAAGATAGACGGGTATACTGAAGCTTTCTTT | CAWKIDGYTEAFF
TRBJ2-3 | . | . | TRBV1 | TGCACCAGCAGCCAAGTCGGGGGGGCTTGTGATGGCACAGATACGCAGTATTTT | CTSSQVGGACDGTDTQYF
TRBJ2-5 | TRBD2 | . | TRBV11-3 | TGTGCCAGCAGCTTAGACTATGGGGAGGGACAAGAGACCCAGTACTTC | CASSLDYGEGQETQYF
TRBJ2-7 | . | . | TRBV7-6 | TGTGCCAGCAGCTTAGGCATCTCGGGTTCCTACGAGCAGTACTTC | CASSLGISGSYEQYF
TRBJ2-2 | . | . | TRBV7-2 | TGTGCCAGCAGCTTGACAGGACTAGCGAACACCGGGGAGCTGTTTTTT | CASSLTGLANTGELFF
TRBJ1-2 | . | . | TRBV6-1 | TGTGCCAGCTTCGGGGGAACTAGGGGCTACACCTTC | CASFGGTRGYTF
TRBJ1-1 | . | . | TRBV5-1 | TGCGCCAGCAGCTTGGGACCCCCGAACACTGAAGCTTTCTTT | CASSLGPPNTEAFF
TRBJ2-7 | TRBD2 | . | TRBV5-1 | TGCGCCAGCAGCTCTTATAGACTAGCGGGGGGATACGAGCAGTACTTC | CASSSYRLAGGYEQYF
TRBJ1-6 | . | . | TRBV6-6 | TGTGCCAGCAGTTACTCGGGGTCTTCCGGTTCACCCCTCCACTTT | CASSYSGSSGSPLHF
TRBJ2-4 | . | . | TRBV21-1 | TGTGCCAGCAGCAAACTAACTGTAGGCAAAAACATTCAGTACTTC | CASSKLTVGKNIQYF
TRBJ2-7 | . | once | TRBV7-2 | TGTGCCAGCAGCTCCCAGGGCAGGGGTTACGAGCAGTACTTC | CASSSQGRGYEQYF
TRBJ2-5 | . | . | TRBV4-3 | TGCGCCAGCAGCCAAGATGGTAAGTACCAAGAGACCCAGTACTTC | CASSQDGKYQETQYF
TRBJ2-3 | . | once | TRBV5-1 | TGCGCCAGCATGTCGTTACCCAGGGGGGCAGATACGCAGTATTTT | CASMSLPRGADTQYF
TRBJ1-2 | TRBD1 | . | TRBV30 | TGTGCCTGGGGCGTAGGGGGCGCGGGCTACACCTTC | CAWGVGGAGYTF
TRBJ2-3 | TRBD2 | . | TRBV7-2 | TGTGCCAGCAGCCGTAGGCGGTTAGCGGGCGACACAGATACGCAGTATTTT | CASSRRRLAGDTDTQYF
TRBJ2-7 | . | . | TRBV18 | TGTGCCAGCTCCATAGGACCTCTAGGCCTAGTTCCCTACGAGCAGTACTTC | CASSIGPLGLVPYEQYF
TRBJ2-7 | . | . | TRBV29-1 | TGCAGCGTTGAATTAAGCTACGAGCAGTACTTC | CSVELSYEQYF
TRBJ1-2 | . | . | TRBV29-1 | TGCAGCGTTGGGACCGCCAACTATGGCTACACCTTC | CSVGTANYGYTF
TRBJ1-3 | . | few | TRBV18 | TGTGCCAGCTCCCGTCCGAGCTCTGGAAACACCATATATTTT | CASSRPSSGNTIYF
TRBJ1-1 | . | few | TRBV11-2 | TGTGCCAGCAGCTTAGGGTTGGGGGGTATGAACACTGAAGCTTTCTTT | CASSLGLGGMNTEAFF
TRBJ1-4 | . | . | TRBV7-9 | TGTGCCAGCAGCTTAAGAGCAACTAATGAAAAACTGTTTTTT | CASSLRATNEKLFF
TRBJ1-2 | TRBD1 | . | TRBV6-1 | TGTGCCAGCAGTGAAGCCCGGGACAGGGGTTTTAACTATGGCTACACCTTC | CASSEARDRGFNYGYTF
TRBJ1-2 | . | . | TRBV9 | TGTGCCAGCAGCGTACACGGCTATGGCTACACCTTC | CASSVHGYGYTF
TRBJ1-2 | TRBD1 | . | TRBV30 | TGTGCCTGGAGTGCAGGGGGCTATGGCTACACCTTC | CAWSAGGYGYTF
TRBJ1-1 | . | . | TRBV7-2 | TGTGCCAGCAGCTCAGTAAACACTGAAGCTTTCTTT | CASSSVNTEAFF
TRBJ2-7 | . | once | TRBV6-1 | TGTGCCAGCAGTGAAAGACCGGGGCCAAGGGAGCAGTACTTC | CASSERPGPREQYF
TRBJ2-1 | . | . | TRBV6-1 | TGTGCCAGCAGTGAAGCGTTTGACTGGAGGTTGGAGCAGTTCTTC | CASSEAFDWRLEQFF
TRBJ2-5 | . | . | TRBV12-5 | TGTGCTAGTGGTTTGGTAAGAAGTGTGAGGGAGCAGTACTTC | CASGLVRSVREQYF
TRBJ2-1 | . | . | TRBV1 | TGCACCAGCGGGCCTAGGGCGGGGGGGCCGGTCTTC | CTSGPRAGGPVF
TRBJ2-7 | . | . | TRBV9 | TGTGCCAGCAGTGGCGGCCCAGGGGCAAACTACGAGCAGTACTTC | CASSGGPGANYEQYF
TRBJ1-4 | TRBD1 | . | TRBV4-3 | TGCGCCAGCAGTATCAGGGGGCCGACTAATGAAAAACTGTTTTTT | CASSIRGPTNEKLFF